This is a list of T cell receptor beta chains from one sample in a study of T cells in Graves' hyperthyroidism and ophthalmopathy. TCRdb ran MiXCR on the multiplex PCR reads and lists one entry per CDR3 protein. The data contain 500,000 to 600,000 distinct CDR3 sequences, around 42% of them singletons. The sample comprised peripheral blood or thyroid tissue (not recorded which). The receptors here all came from an adult woman with Graves' disease, either hyperthyroidism or ophthalmopathy (not recorded which). The CDR3 runs from the conserved cysteine through the conserved F or W. The D gene is left open where the match is weak. Some rows mark clone size as missing; the rest say once, few, many or name a class of expanded clone.

>.|TRBV2|TRBJ1-2|many
CAVAKDNGYGYTF
TGTGCCGTCGCTAAGGACAACGGCTATGGCTACACCTTC
>.|TRBV5-1|TRBJ2-7|many
CASSPTLGSYEQYF
TGCGCCAGCAGCCCGACGCTGGGGTCCTACGAGCAGTACTTC
>.|TRBV2|TRBJ2-3|few
CASSELQGTDTQYF
TGTGCCAGCAGTGAACTCCAGGGGACAGATACGCAGTATTTT
>.|TRBV5-1|TRBJ1-4|many
CASSLSQTNEKLFF
TGCGCCAGCAGCTTGTCACAGACTAATGAAAAACTGTTTTTT
>.|TRBV5-1|TRBJ2-2|few
CASSFTRTDTGELFF
TGCGCCAGCAGCTTTACCAGGACGGATACCGGGGAGCTGTTTTTT
>TRBD1|TRBV20-1|TRBJ1-1|few
CSARRGTGRGTEAFF
TGCAGTGCTAGGAGGGGGACAGGGCGCGGCACTGAAGCTTTCTTT
>.|TRBV28|TRBJ1-6|many
CASRSTDRNSPLHF
TGTGCCAGCCGATCGACAGACCGTAATTCACCCCTCCACTTT
>TRBD1|TRBV2|TRBJ1-2|few
CASHRDRENYGYTF
TGTGCCAGCCACAGGGACAGGGAAAACTATGGCTACACCTTC
>.|TRBV28|TRBJ1-2|.
CASSFRNYGYTF
TGTGCCAGCAGTTTCCGGAACTATGGCTACACCTTC
>.|TRBV11-2|TRBJ1-2|many
CASSSTDREFNYGYTF
TGTGCCAGCAGCTCCACTGACCGAGAATTTAACTATGGCTACACCTTC
>.|TRBV20-1|TRBJ1-2|.
CSASPRAGYGYTF
TGCAGTGCTAGCCCGCGGGCTGGCTATGGCTACACCTTC
>.|TRBV29-1|TRBJ2-7|.
CSVILASSYEQYF
TGCAGCGTTATACTAGCTTCATCCTACGAGCAGTACTTC
>.|TRBV2|TRBJ1-6|many
CASSDASGREYNSPLHF
TGTGCCAGCAGTGACGCCTCGGGACGGGAATATAATTCACCCCTCCACTTT
>TRBD1|TRBV29-1|TRBJ1-2|.
CSIRDRPNYGYTF
TGCAGCATCCGGGACAGACCAAACTATGGCTACACCTTC
>.|TRBV10-3|TRBJ1-5|many
CAISEFRGDQPQHF
TGTGCCATCAGTGAGTTCCGAGGGGATCAGCCCCAGCATTTT
>.|TRBV7-9|TRBJ1-5|many
CASSPWGTGQPQHF
TGTGCCAGCAGCCCTTGGGGGACGGGACAGCCCCAGCATTTT
>TRBD1|TRBV7-2|TRBJ2-1|.
CASSLQGINEQFF
TGTGCCAGCAGCCTACAGGGGATCAATGAGCAGTTCTTC
>TRBD1|TRBV5-1|TRBJ2-6|once
CASSRTTGDHVLTF
TGCGCCAGCAGCAGAACGACAGGGGACCACGTCCTGACTTTC
>TRBD2|TRBV29-1|TRBJ2-5|once
CSTLAGVGTQYF
TGCAGCACTCTAGCGGGAGTGGGGACCCAGTACTTC
>.|TRBV25-1|TRBJ1-1|.
CASSDSRNTEAFF
TGTGCCAGCAGTGACTCCCGGAACACTGAAGCTTTCTTT
>.|TRBV7-8|TRBJ2-2|.
CASSLGTPGELFF
TGTGCCAGCAGCTTGGGGACTCCCGGGGAGCTGTTTTTT
>TRBD1|TRBV7-2|TRBJ1-2|.
CASSFTGASYTF
TGTGCCAGCAGCTTTACAGGGGCCAGCTACACCTTC
>.|TRBV28|TRBJ1-1|.
CASNYGLGAFF
TGTGCCAGCAACTACGGGTTAGGAGCTTTCTTT
>.|TRBV6-1|TRBJ1-5|many
CASSGVRDSGNQPQHF
TGTGCCAGCAGTGGGGTAAGGGACTCAGGCAATCAGCCCCAGCATTTT
>.|TRBV15|TRBJ1-4|.
CATSRDNAKGGEKLFF
TGTGCCACCAGCAGAGATAACGCGAAGGGAGGAGAAAAACTGTTTTTT
>.|TRBV29-1|TRBJ1-4|many
CSVDVGSANEKLFF
TGCAGCGTTGACGTGGGGAGCGCTAATGAAAAACTGTTTTTT
>.|TRBV27|TRBJ1-5|.
CASSLVSGRSNQLQHF
TGTGCCAGCAGTTTAGTGTCAGGACGGAGCAATCAGCTCCAGCATTTT
>TRBD2|TRBV7-9|TRBJ2-1|.
CASSLASGRSYNEQFF
TGTGCCAGCAGCTTAGCTAGCGGGAGAAGCTACAATGAGCAGTTCTTC
>.|TRBV29-1|TRBJ2-7|.
CSLARGEQYF
TGCAGCTTGGCGAGGGGCGAGCAGTACTTC
>.|TRBV4-1|TRBJ2-5|many
CASSQRLVRETQYF
TGCGCCAGCAGCCAGAGACTAGTTCGAGAGACCCAGTACTTC
>.|TRBV6-1|TRBJ2-7|.
CASSQAPSLTYEQYF
TGTGCCAGCAGCCAAGCCCCTAGCCTCACCTACGAGCAGTACTTC
>TRBD1|TRBV9|TRBJ2-7|many
CASSVGQGFTYEQYF
TGTGCCAGCAGCGTAGGACAGGGCTTCACCTACGAGCAGTACTTC
>.|TRBV3-1|TRBJ1-2|many
CASSHETERTYGYTF
TGTGCCAGCAGCCATGAGACAGAGCGTACCTATGGCTACACCTTC
>TRBD1|TRBV6-5|TRBJ1-5|.
CASSDRGPRQPQHF
TGTGCCAGCAGTGACAGGGGGCCTAGACAGCCCCAGCATTTT
>TRBD1|TRBV29-1|TRBJ1-2|.
CSVEGGTGVSLNYGYTF
TGCAGCGTTGAAGGGGGAACAGGGGTTTCGTTGAACTATGGCTACACCTTC
>.|TRBV29-1|TRBJ1-2|few
CSVESPSHYGYTF
TGCAGCGTTGAATCGCCCAGCCACTATGGCTACACCTTC
>.|TRBV2|TRBJ1-3|once
CASSGRGRGGNTVYF
TGTGCCAGCAGTGGCAGGGGCCGCGGAGGAAACACCGTATATTTT
>.|TRBV6-5|TRBJ1-6|.
CATTGHKNSPLHF
TGTGCCACCACCGGGCACAAGAATTCACCCCTCCACTTT
>TRBD2|TRBV15|TRBJ2-2|many
CATSSQLAGGTGELFF
TGTGCCACCAGCAGCCAGCTAGCGGGAGGAACCGGGGAGCTGTTTTTT
>TRBD1|TRBV20-1|TRBJ1-4|.
CSAAGQFNEKLFF
TGCAGTGCGGCGGGACAGTTTAATGAAAAACTGTTTTTT
>.|TRBV20-1|TRBJ1-1|.
CSAWRASNTEAFF
TGCAGTGCCTGGAGGGCGTCGAACACTGAAGCTTTCTTT
>TRBD1|TRBV7-9|TRBJ1-1|.
CASSLGGQGGTTEAFF
TGTGCCAGCAGCTTAGGGGGACAGGGTGGGACCACTGAAGCTTTCTTT
>.|TRBV2|TRBJ1-5|.
CASRRDSAREHF
TGTGCCAGCAGACGGGACTCGGCTCGCGAGCATTTT
>.|TRBV29-1|TRBJ1-1|once
CSLGVQGDTEAFF
TGCAGCTTGGGCGTACAGGGTGACACTGAAGCTTTCTTT
>.|TRBV7-6|TRBJ2-2|many
CASSYRTGVTGELFF
TGTGCCAGCAGCTATAGAACGGGGGTCACCGGGGAGCTGTTTTTT
>.|TRBV10-3|TRBJ1-6|.
CASRPRVAWSPLHF
TGTGCCAGCAGGCCCAGGGTGGCGTGGTCACCCCTCCACTTT
>.|TRBV20-1|TRBJ1-2|many
CSASGWAGAPLYGYTF
TGCAGTGCTAGCGGCTGGGCGGGGGCACCTCTTTATGGCTACACCTTC
>.|TRBV15|TRBJ1-1|few
CATSRDAGDSTEAFF
TGTGCCACCAGCAGAGACGCAGGGGACTCTACTGAAGCTTTCTTT
>TRBD1|TRBV9|TRBJ1-2|.
CASSPRQGWSGYTF
TGTGCCAGCAGTCCGAGACAGGGGTGGTCTGGCTACACCTTC
>TRBD2|TRBV2|TRBJ2-7|.
CASSLYRGTNYEQYF
TGTGCCAGCAGCCTTTACAGAGGGACTAACTACGAGCAGTACTTC
>TRBD2|TRBV6-5|TRBJ2-5|many
CASSRRLAGVETQYF
TGTGCCAGCAGCCGAAGGCTAGCGGGAGTGGAGACCCAGTACTTC
>.|TRBV11-2|TRBJ1-3|many
CASSYLREAGNTIYF
TGTGCCAGCAGCTACCTCAGGGAGGCTGGAAACACCATATATTTT
>.|TRBV11-2|TRBJ2-5|.
CASTSAGQEPQYF
TGTGCCAGCACCTCCGCCGGGCAGGAGCCCCAGTACTTC